These T cell receptor beta chains were read from a single sample in a study of regulatory T cells in long-lasting Graves disease. TCRdb re-called the multiplex PCR reads through MiXCR, storing one row per CDR3 protein. The sample yields more than 400,000 distinct CDR3 sequences, about a sixth seen once. This sample was shared with a second study, whose subject was T cells in Graves' hyperthyroidism and ophthalmopathy.

This material consisted of peripheral blood mononuclear cells (PBMCs), taken at new diagnosis, from a patient treated with antithyroid drugs. Every receptor here comes from a young woman with Graves disease. Both conserved end residues are part of each CDR3. The D gene is left open where the match is weak. Clone size is given for some rows only: seen once, a few or many times, or a class if the clone is expanded.

many,TRBV20-1,TRBJ1-5,-,14,TGCAGTGCTAGAGCGTTCCAGGGAGATCAGCCCCAGCATTTT,CSARAFQGDQPQHF
many,TRBV6-1,TRBJ1-3,-,14,TGTGCCAGCAGATTAGGACTCGCTGGAAACACCATATATTTT,CASRLGLAGNTIYF
few,TRBV20-1,TRBJ1-5,-,13,TGCAGTGCTACAGGGGCCGACGATCAGCCCCAGCATTTT,CSATGADDQPQHF
many,TRBV12-3/TRBV12-4,TRBJ2-3,TRBD1,14,TGTGCCAGCAGCCGACGACAGGGTTCAGATACGCAGTATTTT,CASSRRQGSDTQYF
-,TRBV10-2,TRBJ1-2,-,13,TGCGCCAGCATGGGAGGGGGTGACTATGGCTACACCTTC,CASMGGGDYGYTF
few,TRBV10-3,TRBJ2-1,-,9,TGTGCCGTGGGACTTATGCAGTTCTTC,CAVGLMQFF
many,TRBV24-1,TRBJ2-1,TRBD2,21,TGTGCCACCAGTGACGCCCCCCGACTAGCGGGGATACTTAGTACCTACAATGAGCAGTTCTTC,CATSDAPRLAGILSTYNEQFF
many,TRBV4-1,TRBJ2-7,-,16,TGCGCCAGCAGCCAAGAAGGCGGCAGAGCGGTCTACGAGCAGTACTTC,CASSQEGGRAVYEQYF
many,TRBV30,TRBJ1-5,-,13,TGTGCCTGGAACCCAGGGGGCAATCAGCCCCAGCATTTT,CAWNPGGNQPQHF
few,TRBV7-9,TRBJ1-2,-,15,TGTGCCAGCAGCTTGAGTATCAGGCAGGGAAATGGCTACACCTTC,CASSLSIRQGNGYTF
-,TRBV5-6,TRBJ2-1,-,16,TGTGCCAGCAGCTTTGGGCCCGTCGACCTCTACAATGAGCAGTTCTTC,CASSFGPVDLYNEQFF
many,TRBV9,TRBJ2-7,-,14,TGTGCCAGCAGCGTAGGGTCCGGGTCCTACGAGCAGTACTTC,CASSVGSGSYEQYF
many,TRBV18,TRBJ1-1,-,14,TGTGCCAGCTCACCACCGAAGGCCAACACTGAAGCTTTCTTT,CASSPPKANTEAFF
many,TRBV20-1,TRBJ1-2,-,11,TGCAGTGCCAGAGGCAGCTATGGCTACACCTTC,CSARGSYGYTF
many,TRBV20-1,TRBJ2-5,-,11,TGCAGTGCGCCTTGGCGAGAGACCCAGTACTTC,CSAPWRETQYF
many,TRBV11-2,TRBJ1-4,TRBD1,14,TGTGCCAGCAGCCGGACAGGAGGGGATGAAAAACTGTTTTTT,CASSRTGGDEKLFF
-,TRBV29-1,TRBJ2-1,TRBD2,12,TGCAGCGTCGAGCGGGAGAGTAATGAGCAGTTCTTC,CSVERESNEQFF
many,TRBV11-2,TRBJ2-1,-,14,TGTGCCAGCAGCTTAGAGGGACTGCGGTTGGAGCAGTTCTTC,CASSLEGLRLEQFF
many,TRBV10-3,TRBJ2-1,TRBD2,14,TGTGCCATCAGTGATTCGGGACTAGCGGGAGGGCAGTTCTTC,CAISDSGLAGGQFF
few,TRBV6-5,TRBJ1-1,-,13,TGTGCCAGCAGTTACTCGACCGACAGGTTAGCTTTCTTT,CASSYSTDRLAFF
few,TRBV6-1,TRBJ2-7,-,12,TGTGCCAGCAGGATGGGGAGTTACGAGCAGTACTTC,CASRMGSYEQYF
-,TRBV6-1,TRBJ1-1,TRBD1,14,TGTGCCAGCAGTCGGGACAGCTTGAACACTGAAGCTTTCTTT,CASSRDSLNTEAFF
-,TRBV19,TRBJ1-1,-,14,TGTGCCAGTATTAGGAAAAGGGGAAACACTGAAGCTTTCTTT,CASIRKRGNTEAFF
many,TRBV5-1,TRBJ2-1,-,13,TGCGCCAGCAGCTTGGTCCTATACAATGAGCAGTTCTTC,CASSLVLYNEQFF
many,TRBV2,TRBJ2-3,-,14,TGTGCCAGCAGATCCCTGGGTGGGTCCGATACGCAGTATTTT,CASRSLGGSDTQYF
many,TRBV20-1,TRBJ1-2,-,14,TGCAGTGCTAGTGCTTCTCTAGCTAACTATGGCTACACCTTC,CSASASLANYGYTF
many,TRBV2,TRBJ2-3,-,15,TGTGCCAGCATGTTCATTGAGGAAGGAACAGATACGCAGTATTTT,CASMFIEEGTDTQYF
many,TRBV12-3/TRBV12-4,TRBJ2-1,-,13,TGTGCCAGCAGTTTAGAACAGGGAAATGAGCAGTTCTTC,CASSLEQGNEQFF
-,TRBV29-1,TRBJ2-6,-,13,TGCAGCGTTAGGCTCTCTGGGGCCAACGTCCTGACTTTC,CSVRLSGANVLTF
many,TRBV30,TRBJ2-3,TRBD2,16,TGTGCCTGGAGCCCAGGACTAGCGGACAGCACAGATACGCAGTATTTT,CAWSPGLADSTDTQYF
many,TRBV24-1,TRBJ2-1,TRBD1,13,TGTGCCACCCAGGGGGCCTCCTACAATGAGCAGTTCTTC,CATQGASYNEQFF
-,TRBV5-1,TRBJ2-5,TRBD2,14,TGCGCCAGCAGCGGCGGGGGTACCCAAGAGACCCAGTACTTC,CASSGGGTQETQYF
-,TRBV28,TRBJ2-2,-,13,TGTGCCAGCGGGCTCCCCGCGCGGCAGGAGCTGTTTTTT,CASGLPARQELFF
many,TRBV6-2/TRBV6-3,TRBJ2-7,-,15,TGTGCCAGCAGTTACTCGAGGGACAACATCTACGAGCAGTACTTC,CASSYSRDNIYEQYF
many,TRBV28,TRBJ2-3,-,12,TGTGCCAGCAGTTTAATTAAAGATACGCAGTATTTT,CASSLIKDTQYF